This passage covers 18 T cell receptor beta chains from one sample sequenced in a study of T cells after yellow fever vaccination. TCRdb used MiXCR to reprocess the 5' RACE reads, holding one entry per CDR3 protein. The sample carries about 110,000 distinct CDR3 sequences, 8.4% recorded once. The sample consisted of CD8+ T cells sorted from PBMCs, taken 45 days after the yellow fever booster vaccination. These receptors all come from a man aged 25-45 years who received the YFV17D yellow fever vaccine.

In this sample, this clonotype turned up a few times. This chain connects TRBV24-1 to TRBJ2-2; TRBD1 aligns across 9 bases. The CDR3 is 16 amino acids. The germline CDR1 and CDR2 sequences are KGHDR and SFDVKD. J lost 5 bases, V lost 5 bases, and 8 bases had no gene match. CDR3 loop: CATSGYTGGATGELFF. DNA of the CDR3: TGTGCCACCAGTGGTTACACAGGGGGCGCGACCGGGGAGCTGTTTTTT.

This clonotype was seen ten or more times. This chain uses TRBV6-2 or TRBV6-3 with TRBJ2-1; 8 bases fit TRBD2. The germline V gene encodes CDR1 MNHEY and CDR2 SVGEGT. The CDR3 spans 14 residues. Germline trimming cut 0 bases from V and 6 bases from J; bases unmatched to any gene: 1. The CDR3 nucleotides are TGTGCCAGCAGTTACTCAGCGGGAGCCAATGAGCAGTTCTTC. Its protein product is CASSYSAGANEQFF.

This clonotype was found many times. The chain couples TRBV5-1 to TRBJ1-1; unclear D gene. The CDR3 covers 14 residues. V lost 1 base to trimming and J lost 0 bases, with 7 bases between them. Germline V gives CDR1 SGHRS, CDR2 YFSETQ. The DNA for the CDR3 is TGCGCCAGCAGCTTGAACACTATGAACACTGAAGCTTTCTTT. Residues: CASSLNTMNTEAFF.

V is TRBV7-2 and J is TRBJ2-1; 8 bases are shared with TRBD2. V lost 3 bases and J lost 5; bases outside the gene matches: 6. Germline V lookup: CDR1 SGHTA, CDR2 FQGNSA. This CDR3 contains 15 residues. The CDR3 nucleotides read TGTGCCAGCAGCTTTTTGCTAGCGGGTGACAATGAGCAGTTCTTC. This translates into CASSFLLAGDNEQFF.

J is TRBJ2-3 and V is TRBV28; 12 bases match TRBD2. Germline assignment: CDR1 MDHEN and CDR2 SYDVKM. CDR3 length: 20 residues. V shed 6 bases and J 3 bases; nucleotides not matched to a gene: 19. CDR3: CASSRKSGETSGRVTDTQYF. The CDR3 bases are TGTGCCAGCAGCCGAAAAAGTGGGGAGACTAGCGGGAGAGTTACAGATACGCAGTATTTT.

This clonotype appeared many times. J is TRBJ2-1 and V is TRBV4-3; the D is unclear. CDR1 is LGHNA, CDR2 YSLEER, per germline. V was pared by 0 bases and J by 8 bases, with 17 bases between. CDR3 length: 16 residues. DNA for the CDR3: TGCGCCAGCAGCCAAGATCGGGTACCATTGGTCGATGAGCAGTTCTTC. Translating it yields CASSQDRVPLVDEQFF.

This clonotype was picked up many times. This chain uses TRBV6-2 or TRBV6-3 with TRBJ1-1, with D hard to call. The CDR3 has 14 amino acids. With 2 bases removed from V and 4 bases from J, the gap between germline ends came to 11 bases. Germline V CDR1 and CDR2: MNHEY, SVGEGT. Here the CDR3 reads CASSYLRAGTEAFF. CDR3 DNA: TGTGCCAGCAGTTACCTCCGTGCTGGCACTGAAGCTTTCTTT.

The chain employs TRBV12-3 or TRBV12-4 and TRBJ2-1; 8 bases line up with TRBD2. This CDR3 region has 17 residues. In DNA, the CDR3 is TGTACCATCAGTTTAGATATTACTAGCGGACCTAACAATGAGCAGTTCTTC. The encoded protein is CTISLDITSGPNNEQFF.

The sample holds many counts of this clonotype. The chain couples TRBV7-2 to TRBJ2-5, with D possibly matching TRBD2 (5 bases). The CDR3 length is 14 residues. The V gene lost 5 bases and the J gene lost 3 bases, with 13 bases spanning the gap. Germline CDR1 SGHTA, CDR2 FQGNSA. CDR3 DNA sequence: TGTGCCAGCAGCCCCACCGGGAACAAAGAGACCCAGTACTTC. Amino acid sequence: CASSPTGNKETQYF.

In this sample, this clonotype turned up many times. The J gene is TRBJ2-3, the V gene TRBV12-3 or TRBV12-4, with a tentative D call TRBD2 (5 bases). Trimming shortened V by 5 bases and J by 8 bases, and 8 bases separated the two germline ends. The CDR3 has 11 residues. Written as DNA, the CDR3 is TGTGCCAGCAGTGATCGGGGTACGCAGTATTTT. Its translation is CASSDRGTQYF.

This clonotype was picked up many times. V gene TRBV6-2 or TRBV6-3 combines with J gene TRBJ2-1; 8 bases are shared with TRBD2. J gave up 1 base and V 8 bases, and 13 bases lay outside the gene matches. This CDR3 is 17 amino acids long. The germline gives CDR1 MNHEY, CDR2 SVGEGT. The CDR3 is CASFTRGSGDSYNEQFF. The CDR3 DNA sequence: TGTGCCAGCTTCACCAGGGGTAGCGGGGATTCCTACAATGAGCAGTTCTTC.

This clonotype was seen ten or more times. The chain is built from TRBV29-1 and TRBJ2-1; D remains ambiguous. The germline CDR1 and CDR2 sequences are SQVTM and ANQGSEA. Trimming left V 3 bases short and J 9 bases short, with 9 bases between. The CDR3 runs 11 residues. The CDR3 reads CSVDVGGEQFF. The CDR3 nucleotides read TGCAGCGTTGACGTCGGCGGTGAGCAGTTCTTC.

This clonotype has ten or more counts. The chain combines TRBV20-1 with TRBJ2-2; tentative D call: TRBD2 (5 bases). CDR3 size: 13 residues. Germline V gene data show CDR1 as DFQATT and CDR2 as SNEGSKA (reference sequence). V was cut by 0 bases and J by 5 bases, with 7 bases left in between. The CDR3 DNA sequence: TGCAGTGCTAGAGATGGCGGGACCGGGGAGCTGTTTTTT. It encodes CSARDGGTGELFF.

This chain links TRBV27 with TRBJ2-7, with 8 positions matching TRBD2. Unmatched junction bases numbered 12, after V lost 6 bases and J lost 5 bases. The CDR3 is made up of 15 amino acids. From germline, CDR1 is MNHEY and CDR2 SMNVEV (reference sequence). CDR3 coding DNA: TGTGCCAGCAGGACCATAGCGGGGTCTTCCCACGAGCAGTACTTC. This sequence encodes CASRTIAGSSHEQYF.

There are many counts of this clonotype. Here the CDR3 DNA reads TGTGCCAGCAGACGTAACCAAGAGACCCAGTACTTC. Amino acid sequence: CASRRNQETQYF. The rearrangement links TRBV7-2 to TRBJ2-5; D remains ambiguous. Germline CDR1 reads SGHTA; CDR2 reads FQGNSA. The CDR3 covers 12 residues. Trimming took 6 bases from V and 0 from J, leaving 5 bases between them. The full variable domain, rest sourced from reference TRBV7-2 and TRBJ2-5, is GAGVSQSPSNKVTEKGKDVELRCDPISGHTALYWYRQSLGQGLEFLIYFQGNSAPDKSGLPSDRFSAERTGGSVSTLTIQRTQQEDSAVYLCASRRNQETQYFGPGTRLLVL.

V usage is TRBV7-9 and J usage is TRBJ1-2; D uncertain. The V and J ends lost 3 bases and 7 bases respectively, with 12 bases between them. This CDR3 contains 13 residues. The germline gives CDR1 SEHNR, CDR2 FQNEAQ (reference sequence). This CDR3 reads CASSFRTGSGYTF. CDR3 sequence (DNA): TGTGCCAGCAGCTTCAGGACGGGTAGTGGCTACACCTTC.

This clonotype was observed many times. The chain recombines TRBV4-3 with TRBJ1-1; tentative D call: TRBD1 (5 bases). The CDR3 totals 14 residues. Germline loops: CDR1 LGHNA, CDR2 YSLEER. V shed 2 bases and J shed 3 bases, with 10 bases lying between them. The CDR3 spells CASSQFGGDTEAFF. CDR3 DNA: TGCGCCAGCAGCCAATTTGGAGGGGACACTGAAGCTTTCTTT.

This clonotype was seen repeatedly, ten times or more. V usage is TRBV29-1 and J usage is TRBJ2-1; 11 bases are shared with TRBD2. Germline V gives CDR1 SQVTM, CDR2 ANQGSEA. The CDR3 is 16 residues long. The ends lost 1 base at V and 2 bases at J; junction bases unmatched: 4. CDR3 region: CSVEGLAGRPYNEQFF. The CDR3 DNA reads TGCAGCGTTGAAGGACTAGCGGGACGACCCTACAATGAGCAGTTCTTC.